A single T cell receptor beta chain is shown here with its context. Its antigen is unidentified. TCRdb's copy holds only in-frame clones and misses some; the assay was immunoSEQ multiplex PCR. This table holds 180,000 or so clones, 86% found once. Per the germline V gene, CDR1 is SGHAT and CDR2 is FQNNGV. V was pared by 0 bases and J by 0 bases, with 5 bases of the junction left unmatched. The CDR3 spans 17 residues. The entry originates in a study of cytomegalovirus exposure and HLA in healthy donors. Findings and limits, study-wide: There were approximately 150 TCR beta chains listed as cytomegalovirus-associated.

The source is a man aged 30 to 45 in good health and CMV-seropositive. The source material was PBMCs. The gene calls are TRBV11-2 and TRBJ1-3, with 7 nucleotides matching TRBD1. CDR3 nucleotide sequence: TGTGCCAGCAGCTTAGAAACAGGGGCCGCCTCTGGAAACACCATATATTTT. Translation gives CASSLETGAASGNTIYF.